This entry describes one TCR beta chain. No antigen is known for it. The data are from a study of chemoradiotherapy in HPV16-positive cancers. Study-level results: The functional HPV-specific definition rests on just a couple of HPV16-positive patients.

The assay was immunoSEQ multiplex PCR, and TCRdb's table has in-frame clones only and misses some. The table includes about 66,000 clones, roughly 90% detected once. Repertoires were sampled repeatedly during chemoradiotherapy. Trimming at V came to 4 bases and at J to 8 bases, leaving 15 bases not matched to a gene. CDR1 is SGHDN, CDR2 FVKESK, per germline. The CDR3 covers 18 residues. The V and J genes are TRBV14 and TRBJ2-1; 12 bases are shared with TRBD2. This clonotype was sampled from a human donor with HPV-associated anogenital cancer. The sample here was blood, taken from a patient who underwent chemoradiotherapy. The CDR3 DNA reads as TGTGCCAGCAGCCTTGGCCGTCTAGCGGGGGGGCGCTCTCATGAGCAGTTCTTC. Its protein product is CASSLGRLAGGRSHEQFF.